This T cell receptor beta chain came from a study of cytomegalovirus exposure and HLA in healthy donors. Germline CDR1 reads SQVTM; CDR2 reads ANQGSEA. The CDR3 totals 13 residues. General observations from the study: It was in a later analysis that TCR association rates were seen to vary by HLA locus, highest for DRB1 and lowest for HLA-C. It was approximately 160 TCR beta chains that were listed as cytomegalovirus-associated. Using a false discovery rate of 0.05, a later analysis showed that 16,000 or so TCR beta sequences were associated with HLA alleles.

The PCR was carried out with 60 Vbeta primers and 13 Jbeta primers. Sequencing was performed with immunoSEQ multiplex PCR; in TCRdb, only in-frame clones are kept and a portion is missing. The table lists fewer than 200,000 clones, about 13% of them singletons, with about 7.8% in the top ten. A remark on this clone: Its antigen is undetermined.

The TCR originated in a man in his forties or fifties in good health and CMV-seropositive. Sample: PBMCs. V is TRBV29-1 and J is TRBJ1-3; D unresolved. The CDR3 loop is CSGSPSSGNTIYF. Here the CDR3 DNA reads TGCAGTGGTTCACCCAGCTCTGGAAACACCATATATTTT. Full variable domain (rest looked up from reference TRBV29-1 and TRBJ1-3): SAVISQKPSRDICQRGTSLTIQCQVDSQVTMMFWYRQQPGQSLTLIATANQGSEATYESGFVIDKFPISRPNLTFSTLTVSNMSPEDSSIYLCSGSPSSGNTIYFGEGSWLTVV.